This T cell receptor beta chain was recovered during a study of blood T cell repertoires in COVID-19. Overall study: Samples of COVID-19 (acute and convalescent) were obtained from the United States, Italy and Spain. Sample material is recorded as cDNA or gDNA derived from T cells, B-cell-depleted T cells, or PBMCs.

The recovered donors of Cohort 3 showed two negative PCRs, clearance, or symptom resolution. Here immunoSEQ multiplex PCR was the method, and the copy in TCRdb shows in-frame clones only, minus some. Of 200,000 to 300,000 clones listed, about nine tenths are singletons. Per germline, CDR1 SGHVS and CDR2 FQNEAQ. V lost 4 bases and J 4 bases, leaving 15 bases between the germline ends. The CDR3 has 15 amino acids. The V gene is TRBV7-8, the J gene TRBJ2-3, with D possibly matching TRBD2 (5 bases). The receptor comes from a man in his forties or fifties who had recovered from COVID-19. The sample comprised PBMCs or T cells enriched from blood (not recorded which). The CDR3 DNA reads TGTGCCAGCAGCTCAGGACCGTTGGGAGCAGATACGCAGTATTTT. Protein product: CASSSGPLGADTQYF.